The 15 T cell receptor beta chains below come from one sample, sequenced in a study of CD8+CD57+ T cells in acquired aplastic anemia. Genomic DNA constituted the template upon which TCR beta VDJ and CDR3 profiling was performed. From the reads, TCRdb called clonotypes with MiXCR, one entry per CDR3 protein. Of 250,000 to 350,000 distinct CDR3 sequences listed, 55% to 60% were seen once; the top ten hold roughly 8%. Sequencing was carried out using sorted CD4+, CD8+, or CD8+CD57+ T cells (not recorded which) from PBMCs. The receptors were gathered from a human donor with severe aplastic anemia or a healthy control (not recorded which).

This clonotype was counted many times. The chain recombines TRBV7-3 with TRBJ2-5; TRBD2 agrees at 15 bases. Per germline, CDR1 SGHTA and CDR2 FQGTGA. V trimming: 0 bases; J trimming: 2 bases; junction bases outside the gene matches: 7. The CDR3 is 19 residues long. The CDR3 reads CASSLTGGLAGGHQETQYF. CDR3 nucleotide sequence: TGTGCCAGCAGCTTAACGGGCGGACTAGCGGGGGGGCATCAAGAGACCCAGTACTTC.

The V call is TRBV5-8, the J call TRBJ1-5; D is unresolved. Germline CDR1 and CDR2: SGHTS and YDEGEE. There are 15 residues in the CDR3. The V gene lost 0 bases and the J gene lost 1 base, with 8 bases spanning the gap. The CDR3: CASSLGHKSNQPQHF. For the CDR3, the DNA is TGTGCCAGCAGCTTGGGGCATAAGAGCAATCAGCCCCAGCATTTT.

This rearrangement joins TRBV5-1 to TRBJ2-7, with TRBD2 identical over 8 bases. This CDR3 is built from 15 residues. V gave up 2 bases and J gave up 4 bases; unmatched junction bases: 8. Per the germline V gene, CDR1 is SGHRS and CDR2 is YFSETQ. Here the CDR3 DNA reads TGCGCCAGCAGCTTTTTGGCGGGAGGTGCGTACGAGCAGTACTTC. Amino acid sequence: CASSFLAGGAYEQYF.

The V call is TRBV19, the J call TRBJ2-1, with 7 bases that match TRBD1. V lost 5 bases and J lost 8; bases outside the gene matches: 9. The CDR3 contains 14 residues. CDR1 LNHDA and CDR2 SQIVND come from the germline V gene (reference sequence). The CDR3 spells CASSPPGQVDEQFF. DNA for the CDR3: TGTGCCAGTAGTCCTCCCGGACAGGTGGATGAGCAGTTCTTC.

This clonotype was recorded only once. A read error is possible here, since a much larger clone lies one base away. The chain carries TRBV6-1 and TRBJ1-5; D is undetermined. V lost 2 bases, J lost 3 bases, and 11 bases lay in between. This CDR3 spans 15 amino acids. CDR1 MNHNS and CDR2 SASEGT come from the germline V gene. CDR3 nucleotide sequence: TGTGCCAGCAGTGAATGGAAGAGTCTCAATCAGCCCCAGCATTTT. It encodes CASSEWKSLNQPQHF.

The chain carries TRBV2 and TRBJ2-7, with 9 nucleotides matching TRBD1. Germline trimming cut 4 bases from V and 2 bases from J; bases unmatched to any gene: 6. This CDR3 contains 15 residues. Looked up from germline, CDR1 is SNHLY and CDR2 is FYNNEI. CDR3 residues: CASSVETGGPYEQYF. The DNA of the CDR3 is TGTGCCAGCAGTGTGGAGACAGGGGGGCCCTACGAGCAGTACTTC.

This chain uses TRBV7-2 with TRBJ1-3, with unresolved D. Trimming stripped 3 bases from V and 4 bases from J, with 4 bases between. CDR1 and CDR2 (germline): SGHTA, FQGNSA. This CDR3 region has 12 residues. CDR3 nucleotides: TGTGCCAGCAGCTTCTTAGGAAACACCATATATTTT. As protein: CASSFLGNTIYF.

This clonotype was found a few times. The chain has TRBV7-9 and TRBJ1-1; D may be TRBD1 (6 bases). V lost 1 base and J 0 bases, leaving 9 bases between the germline ends. Germline CDR1 SEHNR, CDR2 FQNEAQ (reference sequence). The CDR3 has 15 amino acids. The CDR3 reads CASSLGQALNTEAFF. CDR3 sequence (DNA): TGTGCCAGCAGCTTAGGACAGGCCCTGAACACTGAAGCTTTCTTT. Drawing the rest from reference TRBV7-9 and TRBJ1-1, the complete variable domain is DTGVSQNPRHKITKRGQNVTFRCDPISEHNRLYWYRQTLGQGPEFLTYFQNEAQLEKSRLLSDRFSAERPKGSFSTLEIQRTEQGDSAMYLCASSLGQALNTEAFFGQGTRLTVV.

This rearrangement joins TRBV2 to TRBJ2-7; 7 nucleotides match TRBD1. The CDR3 length is 14 residues. Trimming took 10 bases from V and 3 from J; bases not matched to a gene: 12. Germline CDR1 is SNHLY and CDR2 is FYNNEI. The CDR3 sequence is CATRGMAGSYEQYF. The DNA of the CDR3 is TGTGCCACCAGGGGGATGGCTGGCAGCTACGAGCAGTACTTC.

On this clonotype itself: Given a much more abundant clone one base away, this may be a read error. The J gene is TRBJ1-1, the V gene TRBV6-5, with D uncertain. Germline loops: CDR1 MNHEY, CDR2 SVGAGI. The CDR3 is 16 amino acids. The V end lost 6 bases, the J end lost 7 bases, and 24 bases lay between the germline ends. CDR3 coding DNA: TGTGCCAGCAGCTACGAGACTCCAAAGGGTAGGGTTGAAGCTTTCTTT. Translating gives CASSYETPKGRVEAFF.

The chain combines TRBV7-2 with TRBJ2-7; D possibly matches TRBD1 or TRBD2 (6 bases each). The V end was cut by 6 bases, the J end by 0 bases, with 15 bases between. Germline values: CDR1 SGHTA, CDR2 FQGNSA. This CDR3 comprises 15 residues. Here the CDR3 reads CASSPVGGGSYEQYF. CDR3 DNA sequence: TGTGCCAGCAGTCCTGTCGGAGGGGGCTCCTACGAGCAGTACTTC.

This clonotype was observed a few times. The chain joins TRBV9 to TRBJ2-1; 14 nucleotides line up with TRBD2. Trimming at V came to 0 bases and at J to 7 bases, leaving 3 bases not matched to a gene. Per the germline V gene, CDR1 is SGDLS and CDR2 is YYNGEE. This CDR3 has 16 amino acids. The CDR3 sequence: CASSVDGLAGGNEQFF. CDR3 nucleotide sequence: TGTGCCAGCAGCGTAGATGGACTAGCGGGGGGAAATGAGCAGTTCTTC.

The genes are TRBV20-1 and TRBJ1-1; TRBD1 might be the D (5 bases). The CDR3 is 14 residues long. From germline, CDR1 is DFQATT and CDR2 SNEGSKA (reference sequence). The V end lost 3 bases, the J end lost 1 base, and 12 bases lay between the germline ends. CDR3 region: CSASSRAENTEAFF. The CDR3 nucleotides read TGCAGTGCTAGTTCCAGGGCAGAGAACACTGAAGCTTTCTTT.

The chain combines TRBV20-1 with TRBJ2-5; 8 positions match TRBD2. Losses at the gene ends were 0 bases for V and 2 bases for J; bases not matched to a gene: 5. Per the germline V gene, CDR1 is DFQATT and CDR2 is SNEGSKA (reference sequence). The CDR3 is 15 amino acids. The CDR3 DNA reads as TGCAGTGCTAGAGACGGGACTAGGGGGCAAGAGACCCAGTACTTC. It yields the protein CSARDGTRGQETQYF.

This clonotype appeared once. The rearrangement links TRBV19 to TRBJ1-1, with 7 bases aligning to TRBD1. V lost 6 bases, J lost 6 bases, and 13 bases stayed unmatched. This CDR3 has 15 amino acids. Germline V lookup: CDR1 LNHDA, CDR2 SQIVND (reference sequence). Here the CDR3 reads CASRSHRGGVAEAFF. The DNA of the CDR3 is TGTGCCAGTAGGTCCCACAGGGGAGGCGTGGCTGAAGCTTTCTTT.